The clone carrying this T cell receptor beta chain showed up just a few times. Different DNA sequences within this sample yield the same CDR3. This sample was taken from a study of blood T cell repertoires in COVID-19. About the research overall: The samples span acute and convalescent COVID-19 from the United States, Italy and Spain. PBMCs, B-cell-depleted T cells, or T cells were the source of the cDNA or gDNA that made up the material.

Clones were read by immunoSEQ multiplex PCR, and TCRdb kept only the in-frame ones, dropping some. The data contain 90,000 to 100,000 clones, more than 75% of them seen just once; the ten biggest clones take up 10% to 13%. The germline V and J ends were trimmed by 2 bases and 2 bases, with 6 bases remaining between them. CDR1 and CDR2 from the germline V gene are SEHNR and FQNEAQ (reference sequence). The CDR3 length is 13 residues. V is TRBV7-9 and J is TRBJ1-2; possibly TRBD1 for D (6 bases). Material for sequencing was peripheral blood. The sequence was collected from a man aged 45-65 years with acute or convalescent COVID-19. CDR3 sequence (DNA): TGTGCCAGCAGCTTACAGGGGAACTATGGCTACACCTTC. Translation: CASSLQGNYGYTF.